The sequence of this T cell receptor (beta chain) was determined in a study of a mutant IDH1 vaccine in newly diagnosed glioma (dated by TCRdb to the early 2020s). Study-wide context: Of the 30 or so patients who were treated, about 60% were male and 37.5% were female, and the mean age was approximately 40 years. Prior to enrollment, patients had been given standard therapy consisting of radiotherapy alone, temozolomide alone, or radiochemotherapy with temozolomide, with the combination given to most patients. Longitudinal TCRB deep sequencing was done for some 26 treated patients, wherever samples were available for exploratory analyses. Peripheral blood samples were drawn at six visits, namely V03 (baseline), V05, V07, V10, V12 and V13.

The time point label, as the study defines it: baseline, week 1 (first vaccination visit). What this sample's treatment or condition label stands for: pre-vaccination baseline after standard-of-care therapy. Donors had newly diagnosed WHO grade 3 or 4 IDH1-mutant astrocytomas with loss of nuclear ATRX. The samples were drawn from NOA16, a multicentre, single-arm, open-label phase I trial in Germany that tested a mutant IDH1 peptide vaccine in humans for the first time. Blood drawn at visit V03 was used as the baseline sample for immunogenicity testing. Genomic DNA for TCRB sequencing was extracted from EDTA blood using the DNeasy Blood and Tissue Kit. General conclusions and limits of the study: Immune responses induced by the vaccine were seen in 90% to 95% of patients across multiple MHC alleles. Selection of PBMC samples for TCRB deep sequencing was based on availability. It was noted by the authors that analyses of patient blood samples could not be reproduced owing to sample limitations. Pseudoprogression appeared unrelated to alterations in the top peripheral T cell clonotypes detected by TCRB sequencing.

From the germline V gene (reference sequence), CDR1 is MNHNY and CDR2 is SVGAGI. The V and J ends are trimmed by 7 bases and 3 bases, leaving 18 bases between them. From its cysteine to its phenylalanine, the CDR3 spans 15 amino acids. The CDR3 DNA has 45 bases and is translated from base 1. Points on this clone: The antigen it binds to is not known. Per-nucleotide qualities are absent, and no much larger clonotype sits a single base away.

Library construction relied on the immunoSEQ multiplex PCR assay. Rearranged TCR beta chain sequences were amplified with the hsTCRB Kit following the manufacturer's protocol. TCRB libraries were sequenced on an Illumina MiSeq. From the authors' description of their analysis: Demultiplexing, trimming and gene mapping were performed with the kit vendor's proprietary platform. TCRdb carries this immuneACCESS record with in-frame sequences only. Its versions omit some clonotypes, under half of them owing to an unresolved V gene in the studies checked, with the rest unexplained. Clone size and the V and J calls come from that table; the DNA yielded D and trimming. This sample gives over 80,000 clones in total; approximately 90% of them show up just once. The ten top clones hold 0.5% to 0.6% of the sample.

The rearrangement joined TRBV6-6 to TRBJ1-2, and possibly TRBD1, on 6 matching bases. This clonotype was sampled from a woman between 45 and 60 years old with glioma. Sequenced material: PBMCs, taken from a glioma patient treated with radiotherapy, temozolomide or both. The nucleotide sequence is given as TGTGCCAGCACCCTGGACAGTCCGGGGGACTATGGCTACACCTTC. This encodes CASTLDSPGDYGYTF.